One sample yielded the 17 T cell receptor beta chains listed below, sequenced in a study of T cell repertoires in cytomegalovirus infection (dated by TCRdb to between 2018 and 2021). For sequencing, an Illumina HiSeq 1500 was employed. TCRdb reprocessing: public reads trimmed at Q25 with fastp, clones called with MiXCR, in-frame beta chains kept. Each entry merges the rows of one CDR3 protein and shows their most common DNA and genes. Present in this sample are around 170,000 distinct CDR3 sequences, roughly 17% of which were seen just once. Around 19% of the sample rests with the top ten. The sequenced material came from CD8+ T cells from PBMCs. These receptors all stem from a human donor in good health (CMV status not recorded). Some clones in this sample may be carry-over from other donors' samples.

A few counts support this clonotype. The chain combines TRBV28 with TRBJ2-1; no definite D call. Between the trimmed V and J ends, which lost 5 bases and 0 bases, there was a span of 14 bases. The CDR3 spans 16 residues. Looked up from germline, CDR1 is MDHEN and CDR2 is SYDVKM. CDR3 sequence reads: CASSTRSRSSYNEQFF. In DNA, the CDR3 is TGTGCCAGCAGTACTCGCAGCCGGAGCTCCTACAATGAGCAGTTCTTC.

This chain joins TRBV7-2 and TRBJ2-5, with D perhaps being TRBD1 or TRBD2 (6 bases each). Trimming pared 7 bases from V and 4 bases from J, leaving 16 bases between. CDR3 size: 14 residues. CDR1 is SGHTA, CDR2 FQGNSA, per germline. CDR3 DNA sequence: TGTGCCAGCACCCCGAGGGGGGTAGGAGAGACCCAGTACTTC. Amino acids: CASTPRGVGETQYF.

With respect to this clonotype: This may stem from a read error, because a much larger clone lies one nucleotide away. The rearrangement uses TRBV28 and TRBJ2-7; 9 nucleotides line up with TRBD1. Germline lookup yields CDR1 MDHEN and CDR2 SYDVKM. This CDR3 is 15 amino acids long. With 8 bases clipped from V and 4 bases from J, the junction kept 12 bases outside the gene matches. The CDR3 loop reads CASDNEGQGPYEQYF. DNA for the CDR3: TGTGCCAGCGACAACGAGGGACAGGGTCCTTACGAGCAGTACTTC.

In its sample, this clonotype was seen a few times. The V call is TRBV28, the J call TRBJ2-1, with D unclear. The CDR3 extends over 17 amino acids. V was cut by 5 bases and J by 0 bases, with 17 bases left in between. CDR1 MDHEN and CDR2 SYDVKM come from the germline V gene. The CDR3 coding sequence is TGTGCCAGCAGTGACGGCGTATGGTCGAGCTCCTACAATGAGCAGTTCTTC. Its translation: CASSDGVWSSSYNEQFF.

This clonotype was counted a few times. The chain recombines TRBV7-6 with TRBJ1-1, with 10 positions matching TRBD1. The length of the CDR3 is 16 residues. The trim removed 5 bases at V and 3 bases at J, leaving 9 bases unmatched. CDR1 SGHVS and CDR2 FNYEAQ come from the germline V gene. CDR3 region: CASSPGQGGTDTEAFF. DNA for the CDR3: TGTGCCAGCAGCCCCGGACAGGGGGGGACGGACACTGAAGCTTTCTTT.

This clonotype was seen a handful of times. V gene TRBV6-1 combines with J gene TRBJ1-5, with 10 positions matching TRBD1. The CDR3 contains 15 residues. With V trimmed by 3 bases and J by 7 bases, 6 bases remained unmatched. CDR1 MNHNS and CDR2 SASEGT come from the germline V gene. The CDR3 DNA follows: TGTGCCAGCAGTGACCGGGACAGGGGACACCAGCCCCAGCATTTT. It specifies CASSDRDRGHQPQHF.

This clonotype was observed many times. V is TRBV7-2 and J is TRBJ2-1, with 15 bases lining up with TRBD2. The CDR3 is made up of 20 amino acids. V lost 4 bases, J lost 9 bases, and 19 bases stayed unmatched. CDR1 and CDR2 from the germline V gene are SGHTA and FQGNSA. Written as DNA, the CDR3 is TGTGCCAGCAGCTCGGGACTAGCGGGAGGTGGTTCCCTGAACCCCTTTGAGCAGTTCTTC. It encodes CASSSGLAGGGSLNPFEQFF.

In its sample, this clonotype was seen a few times. The CDR3 DNA sequence: TGTGCCAGCAGCTTCCGGACGAGCTCCTACAATGAGCAGTTCTTC. As protein: CASSFRTSSYNEQFF. The chain links TRBV7-2 to TRBJ2-1; D unclear. The CDR3 extends over 15 amino acids. Trimming shortened V by 3 bases and J by 0 bases, and 9 bases separated the two germline ends. Looked up from germline, CDR1 is SGHTA and CDR2 is FQGNSA.

This clonotype turned up a few times. The chain joins TRBV6-2 or TRBV6-3 to TRBJ2-1, with D hard to call. The CDR3 length is 12 residues. The V and J ends lost 9 bases and 6 bases respectively, with 12 bases between them. Germline V lookup: CDR1 MNHEY, CDR2 SVGEGT. In DNA form, the CDR3 reads TGTGCCAGTCTTAGTAGTATCAATGAGCAGTTCTTC. It is translated as CASLSSINEQFF.

This rearrangement joins TRBV11-1 to TRBJ2-7; a weak D match, TRBD1 (6 bases). This CDR3 spans 14 amino acids. V was trimmed by 4 bases and J by 2 bases, leaving 12 bases between them. Germline loops: CDR1 SGHAT, CDR2 FQDESV (reference sequence). CDR3 DNA sequence: TGTGCCAGCAGCTCCCCTTGGGACACCTACGAGCAGTACTTC. This sequence encodes CASSSPWDTYEQYF.

The rearrangement joins TRBV7-2 to TRBJ2-5; TRBD2 matches at 12 bases. After removal of 3 bases from V and 13 bases from J, the junction contained 3 bases not matched to a gene. The CDR3 runs 12 residues. The V gene's germline CDR1 is SGHTA and CDR2 FQGNSA. This chain's CDR3 is CASSFASGGAYF. The DNA for the CDR3 is TGTGCCAGCAGCTTTGCTAGCGGGGGGGCGTACTTC.

This clonotype was seen a handful of times. The rearrangement joins TRBV6-2 or TRBV6-3 to TRBJ2-1; maybe TRBD2 (6 bases). Germline V lookup: CDR1 MNHEY, CDR2 SVGEGT. V lost 0 bases and J 2 bases, leaving 17 bases between the germline ends. This CDR3 comprises 18 residues. In DNA, the CDR3 is TGTGCCAGCAGTTACTCGCCCACCGGCGGGGCCCCCTACAATGAGCAGTTCTTC. It is translated as CASSYSPTGGAPYNEQFF.

The rearrangement uses TRBV28 and TRBJ1-2; perhaps TRBD1 as D (5 bases). Trimming took off 7 bases at V and 1 base at J, with 19 bases between the two ends. The CDR3 extends over 16 amino acids. The germline CDR1 and CDR2 sequences are MDHEN and SYDVKM. The CDR3 region is CASTLARTSHNYGYTF. The CDR3 DNA sequence: TGTGCCAGCACCCTAGCTAGGACATCGCATAACTATGGCTACACCTTC.

This clonotype was picked up a small number of times. The chain couples TRBV7-9 to TRBJ1-1; D gene uncertain. Trimming removed 2 bases from V and 2 bases from J, with 9 bases in between. Germline V CDR1 and CDR2: SEHNR, FQNEAQ (reference sequence). CDR3 size: 14 residues. The CDR3 loop reads CASSLTESNTEAFF. The CDR3 bases are TGTGCCAGCAGCTTAACGGAGTCAAACACTGAAGCTTTCTTT.

This clonotype was observed a handful of times. The V gene is TRBV6-6, the J gene TRBJ2-7, with 8 bases that match TRBD1. Germline assignment: CDR1 MNHNY and CDR2 SVGAGI (reference sequence). The CDR3 runs to 12 residues. The junction had 3 bases not matched to a gene; V was cut back by 6 bases and J by 5 bases. The CDR3 protein is CASRPTGDEQYF. As DNA, the CDR3 is TGTGCCAGCAGACCGACAGGGGACGAGCAGTACTTC.

The rearrangement joins TRBV9 to TRBJ1-1, with a weak D call TRBD1 (5 bases). CDR1 is SGDLS, CDR2 YYNGEE, per germline. Trimming took 0 bases from V and 2 from J, leaving 14 bases between them. This CDR3 region has 16 residues. The CDR3 spells CASSVGGGGRNTEAFF. The CDR3 DNA sequence: TGTGCCAGCAGCGTAGGTGGGGGAGGAAGAAACACTGAAGCTTTCTTT.

This clonotype was picked up a small number of times. The gene calls are TRBV7-4 and TRBJ2-4, with D uncertain. This CDR3 contains 12 residues. The V gene lost 5 bases and the J gene lost 5 bases, with 7 bases spanning the gap. Germline V gives CDR1 SGHVT, CDR2 SQSDAQ. The CDR3 region is CASSVQENIQYF. CDR3 DNA: TGTGCCAGCAGCGTCCAGGAAAACATTCAGTACTTC.